One sample yielded the 21 T cell receptor beta chains listed below, sequenced in a study of T cell changes during pregnancy in multiple sclerosis. The assay was immunoSEQ multiplex PCR, and TCRdb's table has in-frame clones only and misses some. The table includes roughly 23,000 clones, about 90% detected once. Material: CD4+ T cells from peripheral blood mononuclear cells, obtained in the third trimester of pregnancy. Receptors were obtained from a female donor in good health, enrolled as a control in a pregnancy study.

The chain has TRBV21-1 and TRBJ2-7; TRBD1 is the table's D call, not checked against the DNA. TRBV21-1 is a recognized pseudogene. The CDR3 runs to 19 residues. The CDR3: CASTPLRRTWTGSSYEQYF. The CDR3 region has the DNA TGTGCCAGCACCCCTTTGAGGCGGACGTGGACAGGGAGCTCCTACGAGCAGTACTTC.

The chain uses TRBV28 and TRBJ1-1, with 7 nucleotides matching TRBD1. The junction had 9 bases not matched to a gene; V was cut back by 5 bases and J by 3 bases. The CDR3 extends over 15 amino acids. Germline loops: CDR1 MDHEN, CDR2 SYDVKM. In DNA, the CDR3 is TGTGCCAGCAGTCCTACGACAGGGCTGTACACTGAAGCTTTCTTT. It specifies CASSPTTGLYTEAFF.

This chain connects TRBV6-5 to TRBJ1-6; TRBD1 might be the D (6 bases). Germline V gene data show CDR1 as MNHEY and CDR2 as SVGAGI. This CDR3 has 14 residues. Trimming pared 2 bases from V and 10 bases from J, leaving 12 bases between. CDR3 sequence reads: CASSYKQGGSPLHF. DNA for the CDR3: TGTGCCAGCAGTTACAAACAGGGCGGCTCACCCCTCCACTTT.

This chain links TRBV2 with TRBJ1-2, with a tentative D call TRBD1 (6 bases). The CDR3 has 15 amino acids. Trimming removed 5 bases at V and 4 bases at J, with 17 bases between. CDR1 is SNHLY, CDR2 FYNNEI, per germline. The DNA for the CDR3 is TGTGCCAGCAGTCAAAGCGGGGGGCTGATCTATGGCTACACCTTC. This translates into CASSQSGGLIYGYTF.

The rearrangement joins TRBV5-4 to TRBJ1-2; D unresolved. Germline loops: CDR1 SGHNT, CDR2 YYREEE (reference sequence). Trimming removed 2 bases from V and 2 bases from J, with 7 bases in between. The CDR3 is made up of 13 amino acids. In DNA, the CDR3 is TGTGCCAGCAGCTTCCCAGGCAACTATGGCTACACCTTC. Its translation is CASSFPGNYGYTF. Based on the CDR3 plus reference TRBV5-4 and TRBJ1-2, the full variable domain is ETGVTQSPTHLIKTRGQQVTLRCSSQSGHNTVSWYQQALGQGPQFIFQYYREEENGRGNFPPRFSGLQFPNYSSELNVNALELDDSALYLCASSFPGNYGYTFGSGTRLTVV.

The CDR3 loop is CASSQDRWSGGRDEQFF. CDR3 in DNA: TGCGCCAGCAGCCAAGATCGGTGGAGCGGGGGCCGGGATGAGCAGTTCTTC. The chain links TRBV4-3 to TRBJ2-1; 8 bases line up with TRBD2. Germline assignment: CDR1 LGHNA and CDR2 YSLEER. This CDR3 has 17 amino acids. Germline trimming cut 0 bases from V and 8 bases from J; bases unmatched to any gene: 12.

This clone was picked up a small number of times. V usage is TRBV11-3 and J usage is TRBJ2-7; D gene uncertain. Trimming stripped 4 bases from V and 0 bases from J, with 10 bases between. The CDR3 is 14 residues long. The V gene's germline CDR1 is SGHNT and CDR2 YENEEA. CDR3 sequence reads: CASSSESISYEQYF. CDR3 coding DNA: TGTGCCAGCAGCTCCGAGTCGATCTCCTACGAGCAGTACTTC. Based on the CDR3 plus reference TRBV11-3 and TRBJ2-7, the full variable domain is EAGVVQSPRYKIIEKKQPVAFWCNPISGHNTLYWYLQNLGQGPELLIRYENEEAVDDSQLPKDRFSAERLKGVDSTLKIQPAELGDSAVYLCASSSESISYEQYFGPGTRLTVT.

The chain is built from TRBV6-4 and TRBJ2-3, with a possible D match to TRBD2 (6 bases). This CDR3 contains 14 residues. Germline V CDR1 and CDR2: MRHNA, SNTAGT. Trimming stripped 3 bases from V and 0 bases from J, with 7 bases between. As DNA, the CDR3 is TGTGCCAGCAGTGAGCGGGGTAGCACAGATACGCAGTATTTT. Its protein product is CASSERGSTDTQYF.

The J gene is TRBJ2-3, the V gene TRBV4-1, with TRBD2 identical over 13 bases. CDR1 is MGHRA and CDR2 is YSYEKL in the germline V gene. Unmatched junction bases numbered 16, after V lost 6 bases and J lost 7 bases. CDR3 length equals 18 residues. The CDR3 DNA reads TGCGCCAGCAGTCTGACGCAAACCGGGACTAGCGGGGACTATACGCAGTATTTT. It translates to CASSLTQTGTSGDYTQYF.

This clone was counted once. The CDR3 reads CASSGEVSTGELFF. DNA of the CDR3: TGTGCCAGCAGCGGTGAAGTGAGCACCGGGGAGCTGTTTTTT. The chain carries TRBV6-1 and TRBJ2-2; D remains unclear. CDR1 MNHNS and CDR2 SASEGT come from the germline V gene. This CDR3 spans 14 amino acids. Between the trimmed V and J ends, which lost 6 bases and 4 bases, there was a span of 12 bases.

The CDR3: CASSLGQGGTEAFF. The CDR3 region has the DNA TGCGCCAGCAGCTTGGGACAGGGAGGCACTGAAGCTTTCTTT. The chain links TRBV5-1 to TRBJ1-1; 7 bases agree with TRBD1. CDR3 length: 14 amino acids. In germline, CDR1 is SGHRS, CDR2 YFSETQ. The V gene end was trimmed by 0 bases and the J gene end by 4 bases; junction bases not matched to a gene: 3.

The chain has TRBV19 and TRBJ2-2; tentative D call: TRBD1 (8 bases). The CDR3 spans 17 residues. In germline, CDR1 is LNHDA, CDR2 SQIVND (reference sequence). V was trimmed by 6 bases and J by 3 bases, leaving 20 bases between them. CDR3 amino acids: CASRRTGKAGDTGELFF. In nucleotides, the CDR3 is TGTGCCAGTAGACGGACAGGGAAGGCGGGGGACACCGGGGAGCTGTTTTTT.

CDR3 nucleotides: TGTGCCAGCAGCTTTGGGACAGGGGGCCCCTATGGCTACACCTTC. It yields the protein CASSFGTGGPYGYTF. The gene calls are TRBV5-6 and TRBJ1-2, with 12 bases fitting TRBD1. This CDR3 region has 15 residues. J lost 4 bases, V lost 2 bases, and 3 bases had no gene match. Looked up from germline, CDR1 is SGHDT and CDR2 is YYEEEE.

V and J are TRBV10-3 and TRBJ2-3; tentative D call: TRBD2 (7 bases). Trimming removed 7 bases from V and 3 bases from J, with 11 bases in between. CDR3 length: 13 residues. CDR1 is ENHRY and CDR2 is SYGVKD in the germline V gene. DNA of the CDR3: TGTGCCATCACGGGGGGCCGGACAGATACGCAGTATTTT. It translates to CAITGGRTDTQYF.

The genes are TRBV2 and TRBJ1-2; 10 nucleotides line up with TRBD1. This CDR3 spans 14 amino acids. Per germline, CDR1 SNHLY and CDR2 FYNNEI. The junction had 6 bases not matched to a gene; V was cut back by 6 bases and J by 5 bases. CDR3 protein: CASSAGTGVYGYTF. CDR3 sequence (DNA): TGTGCCAGCAGCGCCGGGACAGGGGTTTATGGCTACACCTTC.

This chain connects TRBV5-4 to TRBJ1-1; D is unclear. The V end lost 2 bases, the J end lost 8 bases, and 19 bases lay between the germline ends. Germline V CDR1 and CDR2: SGHNT, YYREEE (reference sequence). The CDR3 runs to 15 residues. Here the CDR3 reads CASSFPPSGLKEAFF. CDR3 nucleotides: TGTGCCAGCAGCTTCCCTCCCTCTGGACTAAAAGAAGCTTTCTTT.

The gene calls are TRBV19 and TRBJ1-1; no clear D gene. This CDR3 has 13 amino acids. V was clipped by 5 bases and J by 3 bases, with 10 bases between them. Germline values: CDR1 LNHDA, CDR2 SQIVND (reference sequence). The CDR3 is CASSSRRDTEAFF. The CDR3 DNA sequence: TGTGCCAGTAGTTCACGGAGGGACACTGAAGCTTTCTTT.

The chain is built from TRBV6-5 and TRBJ1-6; TRBD1 agrees at 9 bases. The CDR3 consists of 14 residues. The junction had 6 bases not matched to a gene; V was cut back by 6 bases and J by 9 bases. CDR1 is MNHEY and CDR2 is SVGAGI in the germline V gene. The CDR3 spells CASSPGQGVSPLHF. CDR3 in DNA: TGTGCCAGCAGCCCGGGACAGGGAGTTTCACCCCTCCACTTT.

This chain uses TRBV7-8 with TRBJ1-2, with a weak D call TRBD1 (6 bases). The CDR3 consists of 13 residues. Between the trimmed V and J ends, which lost 5 bases and 8 bases, there was a span of 15 bases. Germline V CDR1 and CDR2: SGHVS, FQNEAQ. The CDR3 DNA reads as TGTGCCAGCAGCCACAGGGAAAAAGGGGGCTACACCTTC. Translating it yields CASSHREKGGYTF.

V is TRBV6-4 and J is TRBJ2-1; TRBD2 matches 9 bases. The germline V gene encodes CDR1 MRHNA and CDR2 SNTAGT. The CDR3 runs to 16 residues. V lost 0 bases and J lost 7; bases outside the gene matches: 7. The CDR3 sequence is CASSDSTSGGGNEQFF. CDR3 coding DNA: TGTGCCAGCAGTGACTCGACTAGCGGAGGGGGAAATGAGCAGTTCTTC.

DNA for the CDR3: TGTGCCAGCAGCTCCCGGGTAGCGGGAGTTTTCGGGGAGCTGTTTTTT. This gives the protein CASSSRVAGVFGELFF. The rearrangement links TRBV9 to TRBJ2-2; 9 positions agree with TRBD2. The CDR3 runs 16 residues. CDR1 is SGDLS, CDR2 YYNGEE, per germline. J was trimmed by 7 bases and V by 4 bases; bases with no gene match: 11.